This TCR beta chain was captured in a study of identical twins. Study results and caveats: Cross-sectional statistics, not tracking of the same donors, supported the conclusions.

Template switching (which added a universal primer site) was used, and cDNA carried unique molecular identifiers. MiXCR was run by TCRdb on the 5' RACE reads, yielding one entry per CDR3 protein. The sample has 550,000 to 800,000 distinct CDR3 sequences; roughly 7.1% are singletons. The sample holds many counts of this clonotype. What it recognizes is unknown. V was trimmed by 2 bases and J by 5 bases, leaving 9 bases between them. Germline lookup yields CDR1 LNHNV and CDR2 YYDKDF (reference sequence). The CDR3 length is 14 residues. The sample was also reused in another study, on yellow fever vaccine responses in identical twins.

The chain is built from TRBV15 and TRBJ2-2; D remains unclear. The receptor was derived from a woman aged 18-35 years in good health. The specimen was PBMCs. DNA of the CDR3: TGTGCCACCAGCAGATGGCCGAGTACCGGGGAGCTGTTTTTT. This gives the protein CATSRWPSTGELFF. Together with reference TRBV15 and TRBJ2-2, the CDR3 gives the full variable domain: DAMVIQNPRYQVTQFGKPVTLSCSQTLNHNVMYWYQQKSSQAPKLLFHYYDKDFNNEADTPDNFQSRRPNTSFCFLDIRSPGLGDTAMYLCATSRWPSTGELFFGEGSRLTVL.